One and the same sample provided the 9 T cell receptor beta chains below, sequenced in a study of T-cell reconstitution after alpha-beta-depleted transplantation in children. The TCRbeta library incorporated unique molecular identifiers. TCRdb ran MiXCR on the PCR reads and lists one entry per CDR3 protein. This table has 250,000 to 350,000 distinct CDR3 sequences, nearly 10% appearing once. The sequencing here drew on PBMCs from the stem cell graft donor, taken from the stem cell graft. The source is a human donor who donated a stem cell graft to a child with SCID.

This clonotype has a handful of counts. This chain uses TRBV20-1 with TRBJ2-4, with 9 bases aligning to TRBD2. The CDR3 consists of 14 residues. The trim removed 1 base at V and 3 bases at J, leaving 1 base unmatched. Looked up from germline, CDR1 is DFQATT and CDR2 is SNEGSKA (reference sequence). For the CDR3, the DNA is TGCAGTGCTAGAGCTAGCGGGGACAAAAACATTCAGTACTTC. This encodes CSARASGDKNIQYF.

The J gene is TRBJ2-3, the V gene TRBV12-3 or TRBV12-4, with D perhaps TRBD1 (6 bases). The CDR3 is made up of 14 amino acids. Between the trimmed V and J ends, which lost 7 bases and 2 bases, there was a span of 13 bases. The CDR3 reads CASTSQGYTDTQYF. CDR3 sequence (DNA): TGTGCCAGCACGTCACAGGGTTACACAGATACGCAGTATTTT.

The chain has TRBV4-1 and TRBJ1-3; no reliable D call. The CDR3 totals 19 residues. The V gene lost 0 bases and the J gene lost 2 bases, with 20 bases spanning the gap. Per germline, CDR1 MGHRA and CDR2 YSYEKL. CDR3 region: CASSQDGFLDGRPGNTIYF. The CDR3 nucleotides read TGCGCCAGCAGCCAAGATGGATTTCTGGACGGTAGACCTGGAAACACCATATATTTT.

This clonotype was detected only a few times. The chain links TRBV19 to TRBJ1-5, with TRBD1 matching over 10 bases. J lost 6 bases, V lost 8 bases, and 13 bases had no gene match. Germline V gives CDR1 LNHDA, CDR2 SQIVND (reference sequence). This CDR3 is 16 amino acids long. CDR3 in amino acids: CASGQGVMFLGQPQHF. The CDR3 bases are TGTGCCAGTGGACAGGGGGTCATGTTTTTAGGTCAGCCCCAGCATTTT.

This clonotype has more than one count but fewer than ten. The chain links TRBV9 to TRBJ1-5; no clear D. V was clipped by 0 bases and J by 2 bases, with 9 bases between them. CDR1 is SGDLS and CDR2 is YYNGEE in the germline V gene. This CDR3 is 15 amino acids long. This chain's CDR3 is CASSVGDGGNQPQHF. As DNA, the CDR3 is TGTGCCAGCAGCGTAGGCGACGGGGGCAATCAGCCCCAGCATTTT.

The chain uses TRBV11-2 and TRBJ2-7; no clear D. Deletions cut 6 bases from V and 0 bases from J, with 18 bases between. This CDR3 is built from 16 residues. Germline V gene lookup returns CDR1 SGHAT and CDR2 FQNNGV. CDR3 DNA sequence: TGTGCCAGCAGTCCGATCTCCCGGCAGAGCTCCTACGAGCAGTACTTC. This sequence encodes CASSPISRQSSYEQYF.

This clonotype was seen ten or more times. The chain recombines TRBV5-1 with TRBJ1-2; weak D call: TRBD1 (6 bases). The CDR3 is 13 residues long. Germline V lookup: CDR1 SGHRS, CDR2 YFSETQ. The V end was cut by 0 bases, the J end by 8 bases, with 11 bases between. CDR3 residues: CASSLEQGGGYTF. The CDR3 DNA follows: TGCGCCAGCAGCTTGGAACAGGGTGGAGGCTACACCTTC. The complete variable domain, with remaining parts taken from reference TRBV5-1 and TRBJ1-2, reads KAGVTQTPRYLIKTRGQQVTLSCSPISGHRSVSWYQQTPGQGLQFLFEYFSETQRNKGNFPGRFSGRQFSNSRSEMNVSTLELGDSALYLCASSLEQGGGYTFGSGTRLTVV.

The chain recombines TRBV9 with TRBJ2-7; 9 bases fit TRBD2. The V gene end was trimmed by 0 bases and the J gene end by 3 bases; junction bases not matched to a gene: 10. Germline V gene sequence: CDR1 SGDLS, CDR2 YYNGEE. CDR3 length: 17 amino acids. The CDR3 DNA follows: TGTGCCAGCAGCGTAGGGTTAGCGGGGGATTTCGTCTACGAGCAGTACTTC. Its translation: CASSVGLAGDFVYEQYF.

The gene calls are TRBV29-1 and TRBJ1-6, with D perhaps TRBD1 (5 bases). The germline CDR1 and CDR2 sequences are SQVTM and ANQGSEA. V lost 7 bases, J lost 7 bases, and 14 bases lay in between. The CDR3 loop spans 13 amino acids. CDR3 loop: CSARGTDNSPLHF. CDR3 in DNA: TGCAGCGCGAGGGGCACAGACAATTCACCCCTCCACTTT.